These 28 T cell receptor beta chains share one sample of origin, sequenced in a study of blood T cell repertoires in COVID-19. Some clones are missing from TCRdb's copy, which holds only in-frame ones; the method was immunoSEQ multiplex PCR. Among 260,000 or so clones, roughly 90% were seen once, and the ten largest hold approximately 8.8%. The sample comprised peripheral blood. These receptors came from a man younger than 35 with active or convalescent COVID-19.

A few counts support this clone. This chain links TRBV7-9 with TRBJ2-1; perhaps TRBD1 as D (6 bases). The CDR3 length is 14 residues. Trimming stripped 3 bases from V and 6 bases from J, with 12 bases between. CDR1 and CDR2 from the germline V gene are SEHNR and FQNEAQ (reference sequence). The CDR3 region is CASSFDRLINEQFF. The CDR3 region has the DNA TGTGCCAGCAGCTTTGACAGGTTGATCAATGAGCAGTTCTTC.

The rearrangement joins TRBV28 to TRBJ1-5; TRBD1 is a possible D gene (5 bases). This CDR3 region has 14 residues. The V gene's germline CDR1 is MDHEN and CDR2 SYDVKM. V lost 3 bases, J lost 3 bases, and 9 bases lay in between. CDR3 amino acids: CASSLWGLNQPQHF. As DNA, the CDR3 is TGTGCCAGCAGTTTGTGGGGACTCAATCAGCCCCAGCATTTT.

This rearrangement joins TRBV5-1 to TRBJ1-1, with 9 positions matching TRBD1. Germline V CDR1 and CDR2: SGHRS, YFSETQ. This CDR3 is 15 amino acids long. The ends lost 2 bases at V and 1 base at J; junction bases unmatched: 3. The CDR3 coding sequence is TGCGCCAGCAGCTTAACAGGGGGCAAGAACACTGAAGCTTTCTTT. This gives the protein CASSLTGGKNTEAFF. Using reference TRBV5-1 and TRBJ1-1 for the parts outside the CDR3, the full variable domain is KAGVTQTPRYLIKTRGQQVTLSCSPISGHRSVSWYQQTPGQGLQFLFEYFSETQRNKGNFPGRFSGRQFSNSRSEMNVSTLELGDSALYLCASSLTGGKNTEAFFGQGTRLTVV.

The chain links TRBV5-6 to TRBJ1-1, with D possibly TRBD1 on 5 matching bases. The germline CDR1 and CDR2 sequences are SGHDT and YYEEEE. This CDR3 has 12 residues. V shed 7 bases and J shed 0 bases, with 7 bases lying between them. This chain's CDR3 is CASGGVNTEAFF. CDR3 nucleotides: TGTGCCAGCGGAGGGGTGAACACTGAAGCTTTCTTT.

The chain combines TRBV28 with TRBJ2-7, with D maybe TRBD1 (5 bases). Germline V gene data show CDR1 as MDHEN and CDR2 as SYDVKM. V was cut by 3 bases and J by 2 bases, with 14 bases left in between. The CDR3 spans 15 residues. CDR3 loop: CASSFSTEKPYEQYF. In DNA, the CDR3 is TGTGCCAGCAGTTTTTCGACAGAGAAACCCTACGAGCAGTACTTC. Complete variable domain (other parts from reference TRBV28 and TRBJ2-7): DVKVTQSSRYLVKRTGEKVFLECVQDMDHENMFWYRQDPGLGLRLIYFSYDVKMKEKGDIPEGYSVSREKKERFSLILESASTNQTSMYLCASSFSTEKPYEQYFGPGTRLTVT.

This chain uses TRBV12-3 or TRBV12-4 with TRBJ1-1; D remains ambiguous. Between the trimmed V and J ends, which lost 6 bases and 6 bases, there was a span of 11 bases. This CDR3 has 12 amino acids. DNA of the CDR3: TGTGCCAGCAGCAGGACTTGGCCTGAAGCTTTCTTT. This codes for CASSRTWPEAFF.

This sequence joins TRBV27 and TRBJ1-5; no clear D gene. Trimming took off 2 bases at V and 7 bases at J, with 9 bases between the two ends. This CDR3 spans 13 amino acids. Germline values: CDR1 MNHEY, CDR2 SMNVEV (reference sequence). CDR3 amino acids: CASSLSGIQPQHF. The CDR3, as DNA: TGTGCCAGCAGTTTAAGCGGAATCCAGCCCCAGCATTTT.

The chain combines TRBV7-3 with TRBJ2-1; tentative D call: TRBD1 (6 bases). V was cut by 4 bases and J by 6 bases, with 10 bases left in between. CDR3 length: 13 residues. Germline CDR1 reads SGHTA; CDR2 reads FQGTGA. CDR3 nucleotide sequence: TGTGCCAGCAGCTCTACAGGGCCCAATGAGCAGTTCTTC. Translating it yields CASSSTGPNEQFF.

The chain uses TRBV5-5 and TRBJ1-2, with 7 bases lining up with TRBD1. The germline gives CDR1 SGHKS, CDR2 YYEKEE (reference sequence). The V and J ends lost 3 bases and 5 bases, in that order; junction bases with no gene match: 4. The CDR3 spans 13 residues. The CDR3 bases are TGTGCCAGCAGCTCGACGGGACAGTATGGCTACACCTTC. It codes for CASSSTGQYGYTF.

This rearrangement joins TRBV24-1 to TRBJ2-2, with a weak D call TRBD2 (6 bases). The CDR3 loop spans 16 amino acids. Trimming took off 5 bases at V and 0 bases at J, with 12 bases between the two ends. Germline lookup yields CDR1 KGHDR and CDR2 SFDVKD. For the CDR3, the DNA is TGTGCCACCAGTGTGGGGGGAGGTGCGAACACCGGGGAGCTGTTTTTT. Encoded protein: CATSVGGGANTGELFF.

The genes are TRBV5-1 and TRBJ1-1; 11 bases line up with TRBD1. Germline V gene data show CDR1 as SGHRS and CDR2 as YFSETQ. J was trimmed by 4 bases and V by 4 bases; bases with no gene match: 9. This CDR3 is 16 amino acids long. DNA for the CDR3: TGCGCCAGCAGCGCGCCCCCTGGGACAGGGGGCACTGAAGCTTTCTTT. It yields the protein CASSAPPGTGGTEAFF. Complete variable domain (other parts from reference TRBV5-1 and TRBJ1-1): KAGVTQTPRYLIKTRGQQVTLSCSPISGHRSVSWYQQTPGQGLQFLFEYFSETQRNKGNFPGRFSGRQFSNSRSEMNVSTLELGDSALYLCASSAPPGTGGTEAFFGQGTRLTVV.

The chain recombines TRBV2 with TRBJ1-5, with a weak D call TRBD1 (6 bases). V shed 6 bases and J shed 6 bases, with 12 bases lying between them. This CDR3 spans 13 amino acids. Per the germline V gene, CDR1 is SNHLY and CDR2 is FYNNEI. In DNA form, the CDR3 reads TGTGCCAGCAGACCTACAGGGTCTCAGCCCCAGCATTTT. It specifies CASRPTGSQPQHF.

V is TRBV7-8 and J is TRBJ2-2, with 7 bases that match TRBD1. V lost 5 bases and J lost 1; bases outside the gene matches: 7. From germline, CDR1 is SGHVS and CDR2 FQNEAQ. The CDR3 spans 16 residues. This CDR3 is CASSPLDRRNTGELFF. Here the CDR3 DNA reads TGTGCCAGCAGCCCCCTGGACAGGAGGAACACCGGGGAGCTGTTTTTT.

The rearrangement links TRBV6-2 or TRBV6-3 to TRBJ1-1, with no clear D. V was pared by 5 bases and J by 11 bases, with 15 bases between. Germline lookup yields CDR1 MNHEY and CDR2 SVGEGT. The CDR3 extends over 12 amino acids. CDR3 nucleotides: TGTGCCAGCAGTATCGACACCGTTGTGGCTTTCTTT. Translated: CASSIDTVVAFF.

The chain links TRBV27 to TRBJ1-2, with a possible D match to TRBD1 (5 bases). Germline V lookup: CDR1 MNHEY, CDR2 SMNVEV (reference sequence). Trimming shortened V by 5 bases and J by 2 bases, and 18 bases separated the two germline ends. CDR3 size: 16 residues. CDR3 amino acids: CASSKGRVPANYGYTF. The DNA of the CDR3 is TGTGCCAGCAGTAAGGGGAGGGTGCCTGCGAACTATGGCTACACCTTC.

The genes are TRBV9 and TRBJ1-1; 7 bases line up with TRBD1. Trimming cost V 0 bases and J 0 bases; bases outside gene matches: 5. CDR3 size: 16 residues. Germline V lookup: CDR1 SGDLS, CDR2 YYNGEE. The DNA of the CDR3 is TGTGCCAGCAGCGTAGGAGGGGGCAGGGTGAACACTGAAGCTTTCTTT. This codes for CASSVGGGRVNTEAFF.

The chain has TRBV10-3 and TRBJ2-7, with D tentatively TRBD2 (6 bases). Germline V lookup: CDR1 ENHRY, CDR2 SYGVKD. The length of the CDR3 is 12 residues. V dropped 0 bases and J dropped 7 bases, with 7 bases sitting between them. The CDR3 here is CAISESGGEQYF. The CDR3, as DNA: TGTGCCATCAGTGAGTCCGGGGGAGAGCAGTACTTC.

The V gene is TRBV3-1 (or the pseudogene TRBV3-2), the J gene TRBJ1-1; 7 bases match TRBD1. CDR1 and CDR2 (germline): LGHDT, YNNKEL (reference sequence). This CDR3 has 13 residues. V dropped 4 bases and J dropped 3; count of bases not matched to a gene: 2. The CDR3 reads CASSLDRDTEAFF. The CDR3 DNA reads as TGTGCCAGCAGCCTAGACAGGGACACTGAAGCTTTCTTT.

The J gene is TRBJ2-2, the V gene TRBV7-3; 10 nucleotides agree with TRBD1. The J segment lost 6 bases and the V segment lost 5 bases, leaving 6 bases of the junction unmatched. The V gene's germline CDR1 is SGHTA and CDR2 FQGTGA. The CDR3 is 15 residues long. CDR3 nucleotides: TGTGCCAGCAGCAGACAGGGGGCGCAGTCCGGGGAGCTGTTTTTT. Residues: CASSRQGAQSGELFF.

The chain couples TRBV11-2 to TRBJ2-3, with a tentative D call TRBD2 (7 bases). Germline loops: CDR1 SGHAT, CDR2 FQNNGV. This CDR3 spans 18 amino acids. The germline V and J ends were trimmed by 1 base and 0 bases, with 17 bases remaining between them. The CDR3 is CASSLGRGRGHSTDTQYF. The CDR3, as DNA: TGTGCCAGCAGCTTAGGTCGGGGGCGGGGGCACAGCACAGATACGCAGTATTTT.

The chain carries TRBV3-1 (or the pseudogene TRBV3-2) and TRBJ1-2, with 10 positions matching TRBD1. Looked up from germline, CDR1 is LGHDT and CDR2 is YNNKEL (reference sequence). The CDR3 is 15 residues long. Trimming took 3 bases from V and 8 from J; bases not matched to a gene: 9. The CDR3 is CASSHATGTGDGYTF. The CDR3, as DNA: TGTGCCAGCAGCCATGCCACCGGGACAGGGGACGGCTACACCTTC.

This chain uses TRBV19 with TRBJ1-2; the match to TRBD1 covers 7 bases. Germline assignment: CDR1 LNHDA and CDR2 SQIVND (reference sequence). J gave up 8 bases and V 1 base, and 7 bases lay outside the gene matches. This CDR3 is built from 14 residues. CDR3 bases: TGTGCCAGTAGTATAGGACGGACAGGAGGCGGCTACACCTTC. It yields the protein CASSIGRTGGGYTF. Complete variable domain (other parts from reference TRBV19 and TRBJ1-2): DGGITQSPKYLFRKEGQNVTLSCEQNLNHDAMYWYRQDPGQGLRLIYYSQIVNDFQKGDIAEGYSVSREKKESFPLTVTSAQKNPTAFYLCASSIGRTGGGYTFGSGTRLTVV.

The CDR3 sequence is CASSPLAGVLNEQFF. The CDR3 bases are TGTGCCAGCAGTCCCTTGGCGGGGGTTTTAAATGAGCAGTTCTTC. The V gene is TRBV6-2 or TRBV6-3, the J gene TRBJ2-1, with TRBD2 identical over 7 bases. The germline gives CDR1 MNHEY, CDR2 SVGEGT. CDR3 length: 15 residues. With V trimmed by 5 bases and J by 7 bases, 11 bases remained unmatched.

The genes are TRBV10-3 and TRBJ2-2; D unclear. CDR1 and CDR2 from the germline V gene are ENHRY and SYGVKD. Trimming stripped 0 bases from V and 3 bases from J, with 5 bases between. The CDR3 loop spans 14 amino acids. The CDR3 nucleotides read TGTGCCATCAGTGAGTCCCAGGACACCGGGGAGCTGTTTTTT. Its protein is CAISESQDTGELFF.

This chain connects TRBV29-1 to TRBJ1-1; maybe TRBD1 (6 bases). V dropped 3 bases and J dropped 3 bases, with 17 bases sitting between them. This CDR3 has 15 amino acids. Germline CDR1 and CDR2: SQVTM and ANQGSEA. CDR3 coding DNA: TGCAGCGTTGATCGGTCAACAGGGCGGTACACTGAAGCTTTCTTT. Amino acid sequence: CSVDRSTGRYTEAFF.

The V gene is TRBV5-1, the J gene TRBJ2-3; 7 nucleotides match TRBD1. Germline lookup yields CDR1 SGHRS and CDR2 YFSETQ. This CDR3 contains 17 residues. J lost 0 bases, V lost 4 bases, and 11 bases had no gene match. The CDR3 protein is CASSPGGTASSTDTQYF. As DNA, the CDR3 is TGCGCCAGCAGCCCCGGTGGGACAGCTTCTAGCACAGATACGCAGTATTTT.

The chain couples TRBV19 to TRBJ1-1, with 8 bases matching TRBD1. The J segment lost 2 bases and the V segment lost 3 bases, leaving 17 bases of the junction unmatched. The CDR3 contains 19 residues. In germline, CDR1 is LNHDA, CDR2 SQIVND (reference sequence). As DNA, the CDR3 is TGTGCCAGTAGTATCGACGACAGGGGTTTAATCGGTGTCAACACTGAAGCTTTCTTT. It codes for CASSIDDRGLIGVNTEAFF.

The V call is TRBV2, the J call TRBJ2-2, with 9 bases identical to TRBD1. The V gene's germline CDR1 is SNHLY and CDR2 FYNNEI. The CDR3 consists of 18 residues. V lost 6 bases to trimming and J lost 4 bases; unmatched junction nucleotides: 15. DNA for the CDR3: TGTGCCAGCAGCGCCGGGACAGGGTATCAGGAGGGCACCGGGGAGCTGTTTTTT. Encoded protein: CASSAGTGYQEGTGELFF.